This is a list of T cell receptor beta chains from one sample in a study of read filtering for tumor transcriptome and immune sequencing. TCRdb redid the calling of the reads with MiXCR, one entry per CDR3 protein. Counted here are approximately 43,000 distinct CDR3 sequences, 13% occurring once; the ten biggest clones make up over 25%. The sample comprised a population of CD138-negative cells sorted from bone marrow. The receptors derive from a donor at least 40 years old with multiple myeloma. The CDR3 runs from the conserved cysteine through the conserved F or W. D genes are given only for firm matches. Expanded clones get a size class; other rows say once, few or many, or leave the size out.

d_gene: .
j_gene: TRBJ2-3
v_gene: TRBV29-1
abundance: many
CDR3nt: TGCAGCGCCTGGTGGGTTGCAGATACGCAGTATTTT
CDR3aa: CSAWWVADTQYF

d_gene: .
j_gene: TRBJ2-7
v_gene: TRBV20-1
abundance: few
CDR3nt: TGCAGTGCTAGCGGAGGGCGAGGTTTCTACGAGCAGTACTTC
CDR3aa: CSASGGRGFYEQYF

d_gene: TRBD1
j_gene: TRBJ1-2
v_gene: TRBV28
abundance: many
CDR3nt: TGTGCCAGCGATCTACCATACGAGTCCCGGGACAGGCAGCGTGGCTACACCTTC
CDR3aa: CASDLPYESRDRQRGYTF

d_gene: .
j_gene: TRBJ1-5
v_gene: TRBV28
abundance: many
CDR3nt: TGTGCCAGCACCTTTGGGACTGTCAATCAGCCCCAGCATTTT
CDR3aa: CASTFGTVNQPQHF

d_gene: .
j_gene: TRBJ2-6
v_gene: TRBV5-1
abundance: many
CDR3nt: TGCGCCAGCAGCTTGGCCGAGGTAACTGGGGCCAACGTCCTGACTTTC
CDR3aa: CASSLAEVTGANVLTF

d_gene: TRBD1
j_gene: TRBJ2-7
v_gene: TRBV20-1
abundance: many
CDR3nt: TGCAGTGCTGATGGGAAGGGGGCGATCGAGCAGTACTTC
CDR3aa: CSADGKGAIEQYF

d_gene: .
j_gene: TRBJ1-1
v_gene: TRBV11-2
abundance: many
CDR3nt: TGTGCCAGCAGCTTAGAAGCGAACACTGAAGCTTTCTTT
CDR3aa: CASSLEANTEAFF

d_gene: .
j_gene: TRBJ2-3
v_gene: TRBV28
abundance: .
CDR3nt: TGTGCCAGCACCCCAGGGGCGGATACGCAGTATTTT
CDR3aa: CASTPGADTQYF

d_gene: .
j_gene: TRBJ2-1
v_gene: TRBV2
abundance: few
CDR3nt: TGTGCCAGCAGCGCGGGACTTAGCGATGAGCAGTTCTTC
CDR3aa: CASSAGLSDEQFF

d_gene: .
j_gene: TRBJ2-3
v_gene: TRBV11-2
abundance: .
CDR3nt: TGTGCCAGCAGCTTATACCTTGGCGAGCCTAGCACAGATACGCAGTATTTT
CDR3aa: CASSLYLGEPSTDTQYF

d_gene: .
j_gene: TRBJ2-1
v_gene: TRBV24-1
abundance: many
CDR3nt: TGTGCCACCAGTGATTCTTTAGGACCGTACAATGAGCAGTTCTTC
CDR3aa: CATSDSLGPYNEQFF

d_gene: .
j_gene: TRBJ2-3
v_gene: TRBV7-3
abundance: many
CDR3nt: TGTGCCAGCAGCTTAACTACGGGAGTGGCAGATACGCAGTATTTT
CDR3aa: CASSLTTGVADTQYF

d_gene: .
j_gene: TRBJ1-1
v_gene: TRBV3-1
abundance: many
CDR3nt: TGTGCCAGCAGCCAAGATCTGAGTTGGAGGGCAATGAACACTGAAGCTTTCTTT
CDR3aa: CASSQDLSWRAMNTEAFF

d_gene: TRBD2
j_gene: TRBJ2-1
v_gene: TRBV5-1
abundance: .
CDR3nt: TGCGCCAGCAGCTTGCAGGCGGGAGCGTCGTACAAGGAGCAGTTCTTC
CDR3aa: CASSLQAGASYKEQFF

d_gene: .
j_gene: TRBJ1-1
v_gene: TRBV28
abundance: few
CDR3nt: TGTGCCAGCAACAGGCAGACTGAGGCCTTCTTT
CDR3aa: CASNRQTEAFF

d_gene: TRBD2
j_gene: TRBJ2-1
v_gene: TRBV7-8
abundance: medium-sized
CDR3nt: TGTGCCAGCAGCTTGGCTAGCGGAATCAATGAGCAGTTCTTC
CDR3aa: CASSLASGINEQFF

d_gene: TRBD1
j_gene: TRBJ2-7
v_gene: TRBV7-8
abundance: many
CDR3nt: TGTGTCAGCAGAGAGGGACAGGGCCTTTACGAGCAGTACTTC
CDR3aa: CVSREGQGLYEQYF

d_gene: .
j_gene: TRBJ2-7
v_gene: TRBV29-1
abundance: many
CDR3nt: TGCAGCGGCCAGGGGCGCTCCTACGAGCAGTACTTC
CDR3aa: CSGQGRSYEQYF

d_gene: .
j_gene: TRBJ1-5
v_gene: TRBV9
abundance: many
CDR3nt: TGTTCACAGCATAGCAATCAGCCCCAGCATTTT
CDR3aa: CSQHSNQPQHF

d_gene: TRBD2
j_gene: TRBJ2-7
v_gene: TRBV5-1
abundance: many
CDR3nt: TGCGCCTCTCAGCGGGAGGGCAACGAGCAGTACTTC
CDR3aa: CASQREGNEQYF

d_gene: TRBD2
j_gene: TRBJ2-7
v_gene: TRBV20-1
abundance: many
CDR3nt: TGCAGTGCTAGAGATCTTCAGGGAGGGTCAGGGGAGCAGTACTTC
CDR3aa: CSARDLQGGSGEQYF

d_gene: .
j_gene: TRBJ2-7
v_gene: TRBV6-2/TRBV6-3
abundance: .
CDR3nt: TGTGCCAGCAGAACAGGGAGGGCCTCCTACGAGCAGTACTTC
CDR3aa: CASRTGRASYEQYF

d_gene: .
j_gene: TRBJ2-3
v_gene: TRBV6-6
abundance: many
CDR3nt: TGTGCCAGCAGTGGCCCCACGGACTCCCATCTTCCAGATACGCAGTATTTT
CDR3aa: CASSGPTDSHLPDTQYF

d_gene: TRBD1
j_gene: TRBJ1-1
v_gene: TRBV4-3
abundance: .
CDR3nt: TGCGCCAGCAGCCGGCAACTGGGACAGTCCACTGAAGCTTTCTTT
CDR3aa: CASSRQLGQSTEAFF

d_gene: .
j_gene: TRBJ2-5
v_gene: TRBV5-1
abundance: many
CDR3nt: TGCGCCAGCAGCTTGGGAGACGCTGAAGAGACCCAGTACTTC
CDR3aa: CASSLGDAEETQYF

d_gene: .
j_gene: TRBJ2-3
v_gene: TRBV20-1
abundance: many
CDR3nt: TGCAGTGCCGTCGCGGTAGTTACAGATACGCAGTATTTT
CDR3aa: CSAVAVVTDTQYF

d_gene: TRBD1
j_gene: TRBJ2-1
v_gene: TRBV28
abundance: many
CDR3nt: TGTGCCAGCAGTTTTTCATGGGGAGCGGGACAGGGGTCCAATGAGCAGTTCTTC
CDR3aa: CASSFSWGAGQGSNEQFF

d_gene: .
j_gene: TRBJ2-3
v_gene: TRBV7-2
abundance: few
CDR3nt: TGTGCCAGCAGCTTATGGCGGGCCACAGATACGCAGTATTTT
CDR3aa: CASSLWRATDTQYF

d_gene: .
j_gene: TRBJ2-1
v_gene: TRBV29-1
abundance: .
CDR3nt: TGCAGCGTTGTCGGGGGTTTGTCCTACAATGAGCAGTTCTTC
CDR3aa: CSVVGGLSYNEQFF

d_gene: TRBD1
j_gene: TRBJ1-4
v_gene: TRBV20-1
abundance: .
CDR3nt: TGCAGTGCTGGACAGGGGGGGCTTGAAAAACTGTTTTTT
CDR3aa: CSAGQGGLEKLFF

d_gene: .
j_gene: TRBJ2-1
v_gene: TRBV7-2
abundance: .
CDR3nt: TGTGCCAGCAGCTTTGAGGAGGGTTTAGCCTACAATGAGCAGTTCTTC
CDR3aa: CASSFEEGLAYNEQFF

d_gene: .
j_gene: TRBJ2-7
v_gene: TRBV4-2
abundance: many
CDR3nt: TGTGCCAGCAGTCCTGTAGGGCCGAACTACGAGCAGTACTTC
CDR3aa: CASSPVGPNYEQYF

d_gene: .
j_gene: TRBJ2-7
v_gene: TRBV3-2
abundance: once
CDR3nt: TGTGCCAGCAGCCAAGGAGTCTCTTCCTACGAGCAGTACTTC
CDR3aa: CASSQGVSSYEQYF

d_gene: .
j_gene: TRBJ2-5
v_gene: TRBV6-2/TRBV6-3
abundance: many
CDR3nt: TGTGCCAGCAACGAACAAGAGACCCAGTACTTC
CDR3aa: CASNEQETQYF

d_gene: .
j_gene: TRBJ2-7
v_gene: TRBV20-1
abundance: .
CDR3nt: TGCAGTGCTAGAGACCCGGGAGTGGGTTCGGTCGAGCAGTACTTC
CDR3aa: CSARDPGVGSVEQYF

d_gene: .
j_gene: TRBJ2-7
v_gene: TRBV7-3
abundance: many
CDR3nt: TGTGCCAGCAGCTACGGGCGGGGTTACGAGCAGTACTTC
CDR3aa: CASSYGRGYEQYF

d_gene: .
j_gene: TRBJ2-3
v_gene: TRBV7-6
abundance: .
CDR3nt: TGTGCCAGCAGCGAAGGGTCCGGCCCAGATACGCAGTATTTT
CDR3aa: CASSEGSGPDTQYF

d_gene: .
j_gene: TRBJ2-7
v_gene: TRBV6-5
abundance: many
CDR3nt: TGTGCCAGCAGTTACGCTAGCTCCTACGAGCAGTACTTC
CDR3aa: CASSYASSYEQYF

d_gene: TRBD1
j_gene: TRBJ2-1
v_gene: TRBV7-9
abundance: few
CDR3nt: TGTGCCAGCAGCTCATGGGACAGGGAGGGATTCGGGCAGTTCTTC
CDR3aa: CASSSWDREGFGQFF

d_gene: TRBD2
j_gene: TRBJ2-1
v_gene: TRBV6-1
abundance: many
CDR3nt: TGTGCCAGCAGAGACGAACTAGCGGTTTTATACAATGAGCAGTTCTTC
CDR3aa: CASRDELAVLYNEQFF

d_gene: .
j_gene: TRBJ2-7
v_gene: TRBV5-6
abundance: many
CDR3nt: TGTGCCAGCACGAACAGGGGGGGCGGCTACGAGCAGTACTTC
CDR3aa: CASTNRGGGYEQYF

d_gene: .
j_gene: TRBJ1-1
v_gene: TRBV12-3/TRBV12-4
abundance: many
CDR3nt: TGTGCCAGCAGCTGGGGGAACACTGAAGCTTTCTTT
CDR3aa: CASSWGNTEAFF

d_gene: .
j_gene: TRBJ2-1
v_gene: TRBV5-6
abundance: few
CDR3nt: TGTGCCAGCAGCTGGACAGCCCCCTACAATGAGCAGTTCTTC
CDR3aa: CASSWTAPYNEQFF

d_gene: .
j_gene: TRBJ2-2
v_gene: TRBV24-1
abundance: many
CDR3nt: TGTGCCACCAGTGAAACCGGGCCTGACACCGGGGAGCTGTTTTTT
CDR3aa: CATSETGPDTGELFF

d_gene: TRBD2
j_gene: TRBJ2-3
v_gene: TRBV6-5
abundance: few
CDR3nt: TGTGCCAGCAGATCCGGGGGGGGTACGCAGTATTTT
CDR3aa: CASRSGGGTQYF

d_gene: TRBD1
j_gene: TRBJ2-4
v_gene: TRBV5-5
abundance: many
CDR3nt: TGTGCCAGCAGTAACAGGGGGAGAAAGGACATTCAGTACTTC
CDR3aa: CASSNRGRKDIQYF

d_gene: .
j_gene: TRBJ1-2
v_gene: TRBV4-1
abundance: many
CDR3nt: TGCGCCAGCAGCCAAGCCACTGGGATTGGAGTCCTCAATAAAGCTAACTATGGCTACACCTTC
CDR3aa: CASSQATGIGVLNKANYGYTF

d_gene: TRBD1
j_gene: TRBJ1-1
v_gene: TRBV12-5
abundance: many
CDR3nt: TGTGCTAGTGGCACGGACAGGGTGAGAAGGGCTTTCTTT
CDR3aa: CASGTDRVRRAFF

d_gene: TRBD1
j_gene: TRBJ1-5
v_gene: TRBV2
abundance: many
CDR3nt: TGTGCCAGCAGATCCGGGGACAGGGGCTTCAATCAGCCCCAGCATTTT
CDR3aa: CASRSGDRGFNQPQHF

d_gene: .
j_gene: TRBJ2-7
v_gene: TRBV28
abundance: many
CDR3nt: TGTGCCAGCAGCGGTGGGAGGTACGAGCGGTACTTC
CDR3aa: CASSGGRYERYF

d_gene: .
j_gene: TRBJ2-1
v_gene: TRBV7-6
abundance: many
CDR3nt: TGTGCCAGCAGTAGACCAGCGGGTAGCTCCTACAATGAGCAGTTCTTC
CDR3aa: CASSRPAGSSYNEQFF

d_gene: .
j_gene: TRBJ1-1
v_gene: TRBV20-1
abundance: many
CDR3nt: TGCAGTGCTAGTTCAGGAAGGACTTCCACTGAAGCTTTCTTT
CDR3aa: CSASSGRTSTEAFF

d_gene: .
j_gene: TRBJ2-2
v_gene: TRBV14
abundance: many
CDR3nt: TGTGCCAGCAGCCAAGTCTTCTCCGGGGAGCTGTTTTTT
CDR3aa: CASSQVFSGELFF

d_gene: TRBD1
j_gene: TRBJ1-1
v_gene: TRBV20-1
abundance: few
CDR3nt: TGCAGTGCTGCGGACAGGGGGGGACACACTGAAGCTTTCTTT
CDR3aa: CSAADRGGHTEAFF

d_gene: TRBD2
j_gene: TRBJ2-1
v_gene: TRBV24-1
abundance: many
CDR3nt: TGTGCCACCACCGATAGCGGGAGGACTGACTACAATGAGCAGTTCTTC
CDR3aa: CATTDSGRTDYNEQFF

d_gene: TRBD1
j_gene: TRBJ1-4
v_gene: TRBV29-1
abundance: few
CDR3nt: TGCAGCGCCGTCCCGGGACAGGGTGGTGAAAAACTGTTTTTT
CDR3aa: CSAVPGQGGEKLFF

d_gene: .
j_gene: TRBJ1-5
v_gene: TRBV15
abundance: many
CDR3nt: TGTGCCACCAGTTCTGGCAGCGAGCCCCAGCATTTT
CDR3aa: CATSSGSEPQHF